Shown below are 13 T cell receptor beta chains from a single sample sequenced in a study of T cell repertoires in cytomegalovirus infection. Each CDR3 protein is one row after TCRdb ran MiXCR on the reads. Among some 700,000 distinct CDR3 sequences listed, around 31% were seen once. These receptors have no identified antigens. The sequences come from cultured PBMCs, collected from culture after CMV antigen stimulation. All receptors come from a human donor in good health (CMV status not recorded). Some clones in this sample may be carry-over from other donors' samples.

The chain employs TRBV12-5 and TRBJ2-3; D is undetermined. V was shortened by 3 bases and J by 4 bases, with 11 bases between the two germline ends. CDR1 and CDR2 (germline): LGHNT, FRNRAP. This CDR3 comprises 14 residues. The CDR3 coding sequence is TGTGCTAGTGGTTTAGCGTCTCCCGCAGATACGCAGTATTTT. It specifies CASGLASPADTQYF. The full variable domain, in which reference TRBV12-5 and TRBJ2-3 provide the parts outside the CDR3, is DARVTQTPRHKVTEMGQEVTMRCQPILGHNTVFWYRQTMMQGLELLAYFRNRAPLDDSGMPKDRFSAEMPDATLATLKIQPSEPRDSAVYFCASGLASPADTQYFGPGTRLTVL.

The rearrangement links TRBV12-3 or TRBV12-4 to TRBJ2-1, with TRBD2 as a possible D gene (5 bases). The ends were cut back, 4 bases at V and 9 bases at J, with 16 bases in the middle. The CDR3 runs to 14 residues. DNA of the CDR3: TGTGCCAGCAGTTCCCGGACTCCGGCTGGTGAGCAGTTCTTC. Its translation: CASSSRTPAGEQFF.

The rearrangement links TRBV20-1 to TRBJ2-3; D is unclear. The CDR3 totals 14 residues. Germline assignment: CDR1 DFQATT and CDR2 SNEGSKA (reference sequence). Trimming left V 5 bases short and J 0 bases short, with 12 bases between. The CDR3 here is CSALTRVSTDTQYF. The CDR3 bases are TGCAGTGCTCTGACCCGGGTTAGCACAGATACGCAGTATTTT.

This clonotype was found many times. CDR3 region: CASSLGGGERGRYYEQYF. The CDR3 bases are TGTGCCAGCAGCTTAGGCGGTGGTGAGCGGGGAAGGTACTACGAGCAGTACTTC. V usage is TRBV7-2 and J usage is TRBJ2-7; 7 nucleotides agree with TRBD2. The CDR3 is made up of 18 amino acids. CDR1 is SGHTA and CDR2 is FQGNSA in the germline V gene. V lost 1 base and J lost 3; bases outside the gene matches: 15.

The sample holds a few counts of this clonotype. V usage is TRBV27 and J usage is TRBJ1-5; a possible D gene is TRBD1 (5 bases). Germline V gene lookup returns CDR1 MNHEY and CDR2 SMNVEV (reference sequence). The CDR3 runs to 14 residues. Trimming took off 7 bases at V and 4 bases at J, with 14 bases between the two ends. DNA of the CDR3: TGTGCCAGCACCATAGGGGTTAATAATCAGCCCCAGCATTTT. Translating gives CASTIGVNNQPQHF.

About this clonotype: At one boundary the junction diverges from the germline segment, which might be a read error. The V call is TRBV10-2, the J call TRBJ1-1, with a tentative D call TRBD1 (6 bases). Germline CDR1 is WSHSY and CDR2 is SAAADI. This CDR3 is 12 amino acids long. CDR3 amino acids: CASRFRGPEAYF. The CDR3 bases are TGCGCCAGCAGGTTCAGGGGTCCTGAAGCTTACTTT.

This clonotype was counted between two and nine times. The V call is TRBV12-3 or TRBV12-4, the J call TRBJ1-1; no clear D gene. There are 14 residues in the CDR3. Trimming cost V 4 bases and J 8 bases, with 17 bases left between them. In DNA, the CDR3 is TGTGCCAGCAGTTCCCCCGGGCAGCCCTACGAAGCTTTCTTT. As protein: CASSSPGQPYEAFF.

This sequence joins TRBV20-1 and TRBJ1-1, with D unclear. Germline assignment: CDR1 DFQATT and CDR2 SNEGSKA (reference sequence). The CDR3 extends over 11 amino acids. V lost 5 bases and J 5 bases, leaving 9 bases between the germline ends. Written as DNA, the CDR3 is TGCAGTGCTTGGGGTAGTACTGAAGCTTTCTTT. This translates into CSAWGSTEAFF.

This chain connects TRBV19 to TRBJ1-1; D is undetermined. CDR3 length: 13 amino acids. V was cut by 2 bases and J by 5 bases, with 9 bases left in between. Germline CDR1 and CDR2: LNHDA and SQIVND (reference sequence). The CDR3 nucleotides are TGTGCCAGTAGTATACAGGTTGATACTGAAGCTTTCTTT. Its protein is CASSIQVDTEAFF.

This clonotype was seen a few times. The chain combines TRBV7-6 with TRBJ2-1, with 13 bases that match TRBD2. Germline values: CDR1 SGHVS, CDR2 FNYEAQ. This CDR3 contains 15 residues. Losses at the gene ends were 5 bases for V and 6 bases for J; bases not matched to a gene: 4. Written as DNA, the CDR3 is TGTGCCAGCAGCCCGGGACTAGCGGGACCCAATGAGCAGTTCTTC. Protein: CASSPGLAGPNEQFF.

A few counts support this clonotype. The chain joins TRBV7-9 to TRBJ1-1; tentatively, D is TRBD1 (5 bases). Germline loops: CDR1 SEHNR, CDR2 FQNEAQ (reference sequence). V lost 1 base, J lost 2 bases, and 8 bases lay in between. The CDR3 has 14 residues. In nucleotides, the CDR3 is TGTGCCAGCAGCTTAGTACAGGCAAACACTGAAGCTTTCTTT. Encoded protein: CASSLVQANTEAFF.

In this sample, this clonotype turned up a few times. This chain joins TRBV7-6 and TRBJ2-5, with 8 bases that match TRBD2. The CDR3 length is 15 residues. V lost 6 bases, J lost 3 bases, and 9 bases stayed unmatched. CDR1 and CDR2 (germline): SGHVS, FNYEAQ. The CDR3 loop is CASSLPRGAEETQYF. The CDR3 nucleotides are TGTGCCAGCAGTCTCCCGCGGGGGGCCGAAGAGACCCAGTACTTC.

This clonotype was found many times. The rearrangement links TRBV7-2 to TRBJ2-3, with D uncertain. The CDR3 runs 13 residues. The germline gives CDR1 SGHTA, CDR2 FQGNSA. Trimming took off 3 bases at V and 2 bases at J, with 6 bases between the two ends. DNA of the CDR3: TGTGCCAGCAGCTTTAGAGTCACAGATACGCAGTATTTT. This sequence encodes CASSFRVTDTQYF.